Included here is one T cell receptor (beta chain) sequence, with context. Its specificity is not known. The germline gives CDR1 MRHNA, CDR2 SNTAGT. CDR3 length equals 15 residues. The trim removed 4 bases at V and 4 bases at J, leaving 2 bases unmatched. This record belongs to a study of a mutant IDH1 vaccine in newly diagnosed glioma. Here immunoSEQ multiplex PCR was the method, and the copy in TCRdb shows in-frame clones only, minus some. The sample contains about 51,000 clones, just under 80% of which appear only once. Time point indicated: week 5, during vaccination. Vaccine doses each comprised 300 ug of mutant IDH1 20-mer peptide, with topical imiquimod.

The source was PBMCs, collected from a glioma patient whose treatment included an IDH1 peptide vaccine. The source is a middle-aged woman with glioma. The V gene is TRBV6-4, the J gene TRBJ2-1; 12 bases line up with TRBD1. CDR3 in amino acids: CASSGGQGAYNEQFF. CDR3 coding DNA: TGTGCCAGCAGTGGGGGACAGGGGGCTTACAATGAGCAGTTCTTC.